Below, one TCR beta chain is given with its context. TCRdb's copy holds only in-frame clones and misses some; the assay was immunoSEQ multiplex PCR. This table holds a few hundred thousand clones, 70% to 90% found once. During active infection, Seattle patients enrolled and were then monitored through disease. The sample originates from a study of blood T cell repertoires in COVID-19. Background on the study: Specimens from acute and convalescent COVID-19 originated in the United States, Italy and Spain.

The V gene end was trimmed by 6 bases and the J gene end by 1 base; junction bases not matched to a gene: 6. From germline, CDR1 is LGHDT and CDR2 YNNKEL (reference sequence). This CDR3 contains 16 residues. The sequence derives from a woman aged 30 to 39 with COVID-19, enrolled during active disease. This rearrangement joins TRBV3-1 (or the pseudogene TRBV3-2) to TRBJ2-1; 10 positions agree with TRBD2. The sample was peripheral blood. This CDR3 reads CASRSGLAESYNEQFF. Here the CDR3 DNA reads TGTGCCAGCAGATCCGGACTAGCGGAGTCCTACAATGAGCAGTTCTTC.